This entry describes one TCR beta chain. Assay used: immunoSEQ multiplex PCR; TCRdb lists only in-frame clones, some missing. The sample has 150,000 to 200,000 clones, around 85% seen once; the top ten hold 1% to 1.5%. This sample is part of a study of blood T cell repertoires in COVID-19. Germline loops: CDR1 KGHSH, CDR2 LQKENI. This CDR3 contains 16 residues. V was trimmed by 6 bases and J by 1 base, leaving 18 bases between them. The sample comprised peripheral blood. The J gene is TRBJ2-5, the V gene TRBV18; TRBD1 is a possible D gene (5 bases). The source is a man in his 60s who had recovered from COVID-19. The CDR3: CASSQSVQGTQETQYF. The CDR3 DNA is TGTGCCAGCTCCCAATCGGTCCAGGGCACCCAAGAGACCCAGTACTTC.